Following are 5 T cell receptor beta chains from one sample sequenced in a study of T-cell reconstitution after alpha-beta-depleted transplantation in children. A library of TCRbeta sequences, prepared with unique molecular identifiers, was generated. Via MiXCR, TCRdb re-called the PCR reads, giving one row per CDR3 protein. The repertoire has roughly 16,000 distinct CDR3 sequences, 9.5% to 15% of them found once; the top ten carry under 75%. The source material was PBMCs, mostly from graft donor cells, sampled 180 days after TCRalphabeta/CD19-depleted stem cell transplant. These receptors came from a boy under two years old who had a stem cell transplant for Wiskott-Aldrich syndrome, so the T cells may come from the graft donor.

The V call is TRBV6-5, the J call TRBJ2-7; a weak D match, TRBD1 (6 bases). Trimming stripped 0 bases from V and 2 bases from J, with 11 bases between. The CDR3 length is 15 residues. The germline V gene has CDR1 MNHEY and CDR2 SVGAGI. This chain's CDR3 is CASSYSRDTAYEQYF. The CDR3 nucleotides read TGTGCCAGCAGTTACTCACGGGACACTGCCTACGAGCAGTACTTC.

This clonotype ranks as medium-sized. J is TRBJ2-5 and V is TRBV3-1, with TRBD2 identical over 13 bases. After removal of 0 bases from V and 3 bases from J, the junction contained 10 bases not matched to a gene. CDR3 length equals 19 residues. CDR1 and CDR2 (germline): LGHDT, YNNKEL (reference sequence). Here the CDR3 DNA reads TGTGCCAGCAGCCAAGATCATCGACTAGCGGGGGGAGGAGAAGAGACCCAGTACTTC. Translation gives CASSQDHRLAGGGEETQYF.

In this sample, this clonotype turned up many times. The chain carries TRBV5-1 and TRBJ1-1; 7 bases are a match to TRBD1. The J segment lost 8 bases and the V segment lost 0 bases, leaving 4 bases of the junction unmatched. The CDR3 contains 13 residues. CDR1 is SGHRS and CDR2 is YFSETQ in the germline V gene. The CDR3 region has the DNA TGCGCCAGCAGCTTGGGACAGGGCCAGGAAGCTTTCTTT. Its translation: CASSLGQGQEAFF.

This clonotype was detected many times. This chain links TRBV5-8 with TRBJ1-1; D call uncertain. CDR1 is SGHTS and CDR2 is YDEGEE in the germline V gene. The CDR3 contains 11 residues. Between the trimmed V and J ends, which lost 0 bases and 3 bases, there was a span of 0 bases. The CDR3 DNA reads TGTGCCAGCAGCTTGGACACTGAAGCTTTCTTT. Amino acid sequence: CASSLDTEAFF. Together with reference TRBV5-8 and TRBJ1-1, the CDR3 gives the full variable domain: EAGVTQSPTHLIKTRGQQATLRCSPISGHTSVYWYQQALGLGLQFLLWYDEGEERNRGNFPPRFSGRQFPNYSSELNVNALELEDSALYLCASSLDTEAFFGQGTRLTVV.

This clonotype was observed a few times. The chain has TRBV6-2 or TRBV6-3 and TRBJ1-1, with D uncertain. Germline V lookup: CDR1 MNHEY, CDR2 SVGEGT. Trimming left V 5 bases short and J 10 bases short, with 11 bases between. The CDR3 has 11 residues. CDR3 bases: TGTGCCAGCAGTCACGGAGCCGGAGCTTTCTTT. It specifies CASSHGAGAFF.